The clone carrying this T cell receptor (beta chain) has more than one count but fewer than ten. Its specificity is not known. Germline-derived CDR1 and CDR2 are MDHEN and SYDVKM. The ends were cut back, 3 bases at V and 2 bases at J, with 8 bases in the middle. The CDR3 is 14 amino acids. What was sequenced were expressed TCRB transcripts, since all of the isolated RNA had been reverse transcribed. This table comes from immunoSEQ multiplex PCR, and its TCRdb copy is limited to in-frame clones, with some not included. The sample lists approximately 250,000 clones, about 23% occurring once. The source of the sample is a study of beta chain features in type 1 diabetes. The study, taken as a whole, reports: Within each of all four CD4+ subsets, Type 1 diabetes patients had TCRB CDR3s that were moderately but significantly shorter.

This sequence joins TRBV28 and TRBJ1-5; no definite D call. The origin of this receptor is a woman in her twenties or thirties with type 1 diabetes. The sequencing input was naive CD4+ T cells from blood. In DNA, the CDR3 is TGTGCCAGCAGTTTGAATACTGGCAATCAGCCCCAGCATTTT. Encoded protein: CASSLNTGNQPQHF.